These 25 T cell receptor beta chains originate from one sample sequenced in a study of tumor-infiltrating lymphocytes in localized non-small cell lung cancer (dated by TCRdb to the early 2020s). Libraries were constructed by the immunoSEQ multiplex PCR assay. This is the immuneACCESS table as TCRdb keeps it, with only in-frame sequences that have V and J called. A part of the clones is gone; compared with another copy, unresolved V genes explain less than half, and the rest is unexplained. The sample records about 12,000 clones, 80% to 85% of which are singletons. Roughly 12% of the sample lies in the top ten. Input material: uninvolved lung tissue not adjacent to the tumor. The receptors originated from a human donor with non-small cell lung cancer.

V and J are TRBV7-2 and TRBJ1-5, with D perhaps TRBD1 (5 bases). The CDR3 consists of 15 residues. V shed 6 bases and J shed 1 base, with 13 bases lying between them. Germline V lookup: CDR1 SGHTA, CDR2 FQGNSA. The CDR3 DNA reads TGTGCCAGCAGATGGGACGGCAGCAGCAATCAGCCCCAGCATTTT. It specifies CASRWDGSSNQPQHF. Full variable domain (remainder filled in from reference TRBV7-2 and TRBJ1-5): GAGVSQSPSNKVTEKGKDVELRCDPISGHTALYWYRQSLGQGLEFLIYFQGNSAPDKSGLPSDRFSAERTGGSVSTLTIQRTQQEDSAVYLCASRWDGSSNQPQHFGDGTRLSIL.

This sequence joins TRBV19 and TRBJ1-5, with D possibly TRBD1 on 6 matching bases. Deletions cut 10 bases from V and 0 bases from J, with 13 bases between. The CDR3 covers 14 residues. CDR1 LNHDA and CDR2 SQIVND come from the germline V gene (reference sequence). This chain's CDR3 is CAILGGSSNQPQHF. In DNA form, the CDR3 reads TGTGCCATCTTAGGGGGATCTAGCAATCAGCCCCAGCATTTT.

CDR3 nucleotides: TGTGCCAGCGTTGGACTCGCGAACACCGGGGAGCTGTTTTTT. It is translated as CASVGLANTGELFF. The chain has TRBV6-6 and TRBJ2-2, with D perhaps matching TRBD2 (5 bases). The CDR3 is made up of 14 amino acids. CDR1 and CDR2 from the germline V gene are MNHNY and SVGAGI (reference sequence). Trimming removed 8 bases at V and 0 bases at J, with 10 bases between.

This chain joins TRBV19 and TRBJ2-1, with 10 positions matching TRBD2. Germline V lookup: CDR1 LNHDA, CDR2 SQIVND (reference sequence). Losses at the gene ends were 5 bases for V and 4 bases for J; bases not matched to a gene: 11. The CDR3 runs to 17 residues. The CDR3 DNA sequence: TGTGCCAGTAGTCCTCACAGCGGGGGGGCATATTACAATGAGCAGTTCTTC. The encoded protein is CASSPHSGGAYYNEQFF.

This chain uses TRBV9 with TRBJ2-3; D not certain. Germline CDR1 reads SGDLS; CDR2 reads YYNGEE. Trimming removed 0 bases from V and 1 base from J, with 12 bases in between. The CDR3 is 16 amino acids. CDR3 sequence reads: CASSVGKARGTDTQYF. The CDR3 region has the DNA TGTGCCAGCAGCGTAGGGAAAGCACGAGGCACAGATACGCAGTATTTT.

This rearrangement joins TRBV25-1 to TRBJ1-5, with 9 bases fitting TRBD1. CDR1 is MGHDK and CDR2 is SYGVNS in the germline V gene. The CDR3 runs 15 residues. The J segment lost 3 bases and the V segment lost 4 bases, leaving 4 bases of the junction unmatched. This chain's CDR3 is CASSGGTGNNQPQHF. The CDR3, as DNA: TGTGCCAGCAGTGGTGGGACAGGGAACAATCAGCCCCAGCATTTT.

This clone was detected once. The chain links TRBV19 to TRBJ1-1; D is undetermined. Trimming shortened V by 8 bases and J by 10 bases, and 20 bases separated the two germline ends. Germline lookup yields CDR1 LNHDA and CDR2 SQIVND (reference sequence). The length of the CDR3 is 13 residues. The CDR3 spells CASRSDYDKAAFF. CDR3 nucleotide sequence: TGTGCCAGTCGTTCTGACTACGATAAGGCAGCTTTCTTT. The full variable domain, its missing parts supplied by reference TRBV19 and TRBJ1-1, is DGGITQSPKYLFRKEGQNVTLSCEQNLNHDAMYWYRQDPGQGLRLIYYSQIVNDFQKGDIAEGYSVSREKKESFPLTVTSAQKNPTAFYLCASRSDYDKAAFFGQGTRLTVV.

This rearrangement joins TRBV5-5 to TRBJ2-2; 9 nucleotides align to TRBD1. Germline CDR1 is SGHKS and CDR2 is YYEKEE (reference sequence). V shed 1 base and J 2 bases; nucleotides not matched to a gene: 0. The CDR3 spans 15 residues. The CDR3 DNA sequence: TGTGCCAGCAGCTTGACAGGGGGCAACACCGGGGAGCTGTTTTTT. Its translation: CASSLTGGNTGELFF.

V usage is TRBV9 and J usage is TRBJ1-1; 12 positions agree with TRBD1. The CDR3 spans 17 residues. Germline CDR1 is SGDLS and CDR2 is YYNGEE. V dropped 3 bases and J dropped 2; count of bases not matched to a gene: 8. For the CDR3, the DNA is TGTGCCAGCAGCGCCAGAGGTGGGACAGGGGGCAACACTGAAGCTTTCTTT. Protein: CASSARGGTGGNTEAFF.

This clone appeared a single time. The chain combines TRBV9 with TRBJ2-3; 8 bases map to TRBD1. The CDR3 is 16 residues long. V dropped 7 bases and J dropped 3; count of bases not matched to a gene: 13. The germline CDR1 and CDR2 sequences are SGDLS and YYNGEE. CDR3 protein: CASSTAGGVGTDTQYF. As DNA, the CDR3 is TGTGCCAGCTCTACGGCAGGGGGCGTAGGAACAGATACGCAGTATTTT. The full variable domain, its missing parts supplied by reference TRBV9 and TRBJ2-3, is DSGVTQTPKHLITATGQRVTLRCSPRSGDLSVYWYQQSLDQGLQFLIQYYNGEERAKGNILERFSAQQFPDLHSELNLSSLELGDSALYFCASSTAGGVGTDTQYFGPGTRLTVL.

The genes are TRBV4-3 and TRBJ1-2; perhaps TRBD1 as D (6 bases). The CDR3 contains 15 residues. V was pared by 1 base and J by 7 bases, with 16 bases between. Germline V gene data show CDR1 as LGHNA and CDR2 as YSLEER. The CDR3 is CASSQVLGGRGGYTF. The CDR3 DNA is TGCGCCAGCAGCCAAGTTCTCGGGGGGCGCGGTGGCTACACCTTC.

The rearrangement joins TRBV5-6 to TRBJ1-2, with 9 nucleotides matching TRBD1. V gave up 2 bases and J gave up 3 bases; unmatched junction bases: 11. The V gene's germline CDR1 is SGHDT and CDR2 YYEEEE. The CDR3 spans 17 residues. The CDR3 spells CASSFNPQWTGDYGYTF. In DNA, the CDR3 is TGTGCCAGCAGCTTCAACCCTCAATGGACAGGGGACTATGGCTACACCTTC.

The chain links TRBV11-3 to TRBJ2-4; TRBD1 matches at 9 bases. Germline loops: CDR1 SGHNT, CDR2 YENEEA. The junction had 6 bases not matched to a gene; V was cut back by 5 bases and J by 7 bases. This CDR3 comprises 14 residues. For the CDR3, the DNA is TGTGCCAGCAGCCCCCGACAGGGGGATAACATTCAGTACTTC. Amino acid sequence: CASSPRQGDNIQYF.

V usage is TRBV4-3 and J usage is TRBJ2-2, with D uncertain. V gave up 6 bases and J gave up 4 bases, with 12 bases separating them. Germline V gives CDR1 LGHNA, CDR2 YSLEER. The CDR3 is 14 amino acids. The CDR3 DNA is TGCGCCAGCAGGTTGGGGTGGGGCACCGGGGAGCTGTTTTTT. It yields the protein CASRLGWGTGELFF.

The chain recombines TRBV6-5 with TRBJ2-7, with 7 positions matching TRBD2. The junction had 5 bases not matched to a gene; V was cut back by 0 bases and J by 3 bases. Germline CDR1 MNHEY, CDR2 SVGAGI. The CDR3 spans 15 residues. CDR3 in DNA: TGTGCCAGCAGTTACTCGGGGAGGGTTAGCTACGAGCAGTACTTC. Translating it yields CASSYSGRVSYEQYF.

The V and J genes are TRBV25-1 and TRBJ2-5; 13 nucleotides match TRBD2. The CDR3 has 16 amino acids. J was trimmed by 5 bases and V by 4 bases; bases with no gene match: 7. Germline V lookup: CDR1 MGHDK, CDR2 SYGVNS. DNA of the CDR3: TGTGCCAGCAGTGGAGGACTAGCGGGGGTCTTGGAGACCCAGTACTTC. Translated: CASSGGLAGVLETQYF.

J is TRBJ2-3 and V is TRBV5-4; D uncertain. Per the germline V gene, CDR1 is SGHNT and CDR2 is YYREEE (reference sequence). Trimming removed 4 bases at V and 4 bases at J, with 13 bases between. This CDR3 spans 14 amino acids. The DNA for the CDR3 is TGTGCCAGCAGCCTCCCAGGTTGGGCAGATACGCAGTATTTT. It encodes CASSLPGWADTQYF.

The chain couples TRBV29-1 to TRBJ1-1; D remains unclear. Germline V gene lookup returns CDR1 SQVTM and CDR2 ANQGSEA. This CDR3 is built from 12 residues. V lost 6 bases, J lost 1 base, and 9 bases lay in between. CDR3 region: CSVPVRNTEAFF. The CDR3 coding sequence is TGCAGCGTCCCCGTGAGGAACACTGAAGCTTTCTTT.

The gene calls are TRBV12-5 and TRBJ2-7; D may correspond to TRBD1 or TRBD2 (6 bases each). Germline V gene lookup returns CDR1 LGHNT and CDR2 FRNRAP. CDR3 size: 15 residues. Trimming cost V 0 bases and J 7 bases, with 16 bases left between them. CDR3 in DNA: TGTGCTAGTGGTTTGGTACTTGGGGGCGCGGGGGAGCAGTACTTC. This codes for CASGLVLGGAGEQYF. The complete variable domain, with remaining parts taken from reference TRBV12-5 and TRBJ2-7, reads DARVTQTPRHKVTEMGQEVTMRCQPILGHNTVFWYRQTMMQGLELLAYFRNRAPLDDSGMPKDRFSAEMPDATLATLKIQPSEPRDSAVYFCASGLVLGGAGEQYFGPGTRLTVT.

The chain joins TRBV7-9 to TRBJ1-4, with TRBD1 as a possible D gene (5 bases). Germline V lookup: CDR1 SEHNR, CDR2 FQNEAQ (reference sequence). The CDR3 length is 15 residues. The ends were cut back, 1 base at V and 7 bases at J, with 13 bases in the middle. CDR3 loop: CASSLEGALTEKLFF. The CDR3 region has the DNA TGTGCCAGCAGCTTAGAAGGGGCCCTTACTGAAAAACTGTTTTTT.

The rearrangement uses TRBV10-1 and TRBJ1-1; D not certain. The V gene's germline CDR1 is WNHNN and CDR2 SYGVQD (reference sequence). The CDR3 is 15 amino acids. V shed 0 bases and J shed 3 bases, with 11 bases lying between them. In DNA form, the CDR3 reads TGCGCCAGCAGTGAGTCGCTAGATTTGCACACTGAAGCTTTCTTT. This encodes CASSESLDLHTEAFF.

The chain employs TRBV7-2 and TRBJ2-7; a possible D gene is TRBD2 (6 bases). The length of the CDR3 is 15 residues. V lost 11 bases and J lost 0, with 20 bases in between. The germline CDR1 and CDR2 sequences are SGHTA and FQGNSA. CDR3: CAQPIGGVISYEQYF. The DNA of the CDR3 is TGTGCCCAGCCAATTGGCGGGGTAATCTCCTACGAGCAGTACTTC. The full variable domain, its missing parts supplied by reference TRBV7-2 and TRBJ2-7, is GAGVSQSPSNKVTEKGKDVELRCDPISGHTALYWYRQSLGQGLEFLIYFQGNSAPDKSGLPSDRFSAERTGGSVSTLTIQRTQQEDSAVYLCAQPIGGVISYEQYFGPGTRLTVT.

V and J are TRBV10-1 and TRBJ2-7; no definite D call. V lost 6 bases and J lost 0, with 9 bases in between. The CDR3 consists of 13 residues. Looked up from germline, CDR1 is WNHNN and CDR2 is SYGVQD (reference sequence). The CDR3 bases are TGCGCCAGCAGCCCCGACAACTCCTACGAGCAGTACTTC. It encodes CASSPDNSYEQYF.

The chain couples TRBV27 to TRBJ1-3, with D possibly being TRBD1 (6 bases). The V end lost 5 bases, the J end lost 0 bases, and 14 bases lay between the germline ends. The germline V gene has CDR1 MNHEY and CDR2 SMNVEV (reference sequence). This CDR3 is 16 amino acids long. The CDR3 DNA reads as TGTGCCAGCAGTCCCAGGGGTAGCAGCTCTGGAAACACCATATATTTT. As protein: CASSPRGSSSGNTIYF.

This chain uses TRBV7-3 with TRBJ2-2; D might be TRBD1 (6 bases). V was pared by 4 bases and J by 6 bases, with 12 bases between. Germline-derived CDR1 and CDR2 are SGHTA and FQGTGA. The length of the CDR3 is 14 residues. As DNA, the CDR3 is TGTGCCAGCAGCTCCCAGGGGTTGGCCGGGGAGCTGTTTTTT. This translates into CASSSQGLAGELFF.